This T cell receptor (beta chain) was retrieved from a study of T cells in Graves' hyperthyroidism and ophthalmopathy. Study information: Peripheral blood draws took place at initial diagnosis, ahead of any treatment.

RNA transcripts gave rise to amplified TCR beta CDR3 regions. The HTBI set primed first-round TCR CDR3 RT-PCR. TCRdb re-derived calls from the multiplex PCR reads in MiXCR, one entry per CDR3 protein. Among around 380,000 distinct CDR3 sequences listed, approximately 13% were seen once. This clonotype was seen many times. Its target is unknown. These patients, aged 18 to 65, had recently diagnosed hyperthyroidism lasting under 2 months. Isolation of PBMCs was performed on around 9.4 ml fresh peripheral blood. Findings and caveats of the study: The blood repertoire included most of the expanded thyroid clonotypes above 0.001.

V was shortened by 4 bases and J by 4 bases, with 16 bases between the two germline ends. Germline V gene data show CDR1 as SGHVS and CDR2 as FNYEAQ. The CDR3 totals 16 residues. The sequencing input was blood. This chain connects TRBV7-6 to TRBJ2-2; D gene ambiguous. The TCR originated in a man younger than 40 with Graves' hyperthyroidism that later progressed to Graves' ophthalmopathy. The CDR3: CASSSSTSLGTGELFF. The CDR3 nucleotides read TGTGCCAGCAGCTCATCCACCTCTCTAGGCACCGGGGAGCTGTTTTTT.